This T cell receptor (beta chain) comes out of a study of early T cells in non-severe SARS-CoV-2 infection. About the research overall: RNA in bulk from unsorted whole blood was sequenced, and chains were unpaired.

With 1 base removed from V and 7 bases from J, the gap between germline ends came to 11 bases. Germline values: CDR1 LGHNA, CDR2 YNFKEQ. The CDR3 totals 15 residues. Findings and caveats of the study: Matching results from VDJdb favored anti-spike CD8 responses, leaving private and CD4 specificities undetected.

This clonotype occurred a few times. Its matching antigen is unknown. In the library, individual cDNA molecules carried attached unique molecular identifiers. TCRdb recomputed calls from the 5' RACE reads with MiXCR, one row per CDR3 protein. The profile shows more than 55,000 distinct CDR3 sequences, approximately 13% of them singletons. This clonotype was obtained from an adult who was a healthcare worker with PCR-confirmed SARS-CoV-2 infection or an uninfected control (not recorded which). The chain links TRBV4-2 to TRBJ1-6; the D is unclear. The source material was whole blood. The DNA of the CDR3 is TGTGCCAGCAGCCAAGGCCCAGGTTCAAATTCACCCCTCCACTTT. This sequence encodes CASSQGPGSNSPLHF.